A single sample gave rise to the 14 T cell receptor beta chains below, sequenced in a study of T cell changes during pregnancy in multiple sclerosis. Libraries were prepared by immunoSEQ multiplex PCR; TCRdb keeps only in-frame clonotypes and omits some of them. The sample lists some 41,000 clones, about 88% occurring once. The sample here was CD8+ T cells from peripheral blood mononuclear cells, taken in the first trimester of pregnancy. All receptors derive from a female donor with multiple sclerosis, enrolled in a pregnancy study.

The rearrangement joins TRBV30 to TRBJ1-5; D is possibly TRBD1 (6 bases). Per germline, CDR1 GTSNPN and CDR2 SVGIG (reference sequence). V shed 1 base and J shed 1 base, with 8 bases lying between them. The CDR3 loop spans 14 amino acids. The CDR3 DNA is TGTGCCTGGAGTGAGGACAGAAGCAATCAGCCCCAGCATTTT. This translates into CAWSEDRSNQPQHF. Filled out from reference TRBV30 and TRBJ1-5, the complete variable domain reads SQTIHQWPATLVQPVGSPLSLECTVEGTSNPNLYWYRQAAGRGLQLLFYSVGIGQISSEVPQNLSASRPQDRQFILSSKKLLLSDSGFYLCAWSEDRSNQPQHFGDGTRLSIL.

This clone was detected only once. J is TRBJ1-1 and V is TRBV27, with unresolved D. The V end lost 2 bases, the J end lost 4 bases, and 11 bases lay between the germline ends. From germline, CDR1 is MNHEY and CDR2 SMNVEV (reference sequence). This CDR3 comprises 14 residues. CDR3 coding DNA: TGTGCCAGCAGTTTAAAAGGCGGGGTCACTGAAGCTTTCTTT. The encoded protein is CASSLKGGVTEAFF.

The V call is TRBV6-6, the J call TRBJ2-3; TRBD1 matches at 12 bases. The CDR3 runs to 16 residues. Germline V lookup: CDR1 MNHNY, CDR2 SVGAGI (reference sequence). V gave up 5 bases and J gave up 1 base; unmatched junction bases: 4. CDR3 DNA: TGTGCCAGCAGTGGGACAGGGGGCTGGGGCACAGATACGCAGTATTTT. This encodes CASSGTGGWGTDTQYF.

The chain employs TRBV4-3 and TRBJ2-1, with 8 bases lining up with TRBD2. This CDR3 is built from 14 residues. The germline CDR1 and CDR2 sequences are LGHNA and YSLEER. J was trimmed by 3 bases and V by 4 bases; bases with no gene match: 2. CDR3 DNA: TGCGCCAGCAGCCCGGGGGGGGACTACAATGAGCAGTTCTTC. Translating gives CASSPGGDYNEQFF.

The chain recombines TRBV7-6 with TRBJ2-7; 9 bases agree with TRBD1. The V gene end was trimmed by 1 base and the J gene end by 4 bases; junction bases not matched to a gene: 2. Germline values: CDR1 SGHVS, CDR2 FNYEAQ. CDR3 length: 14 amino acids. Here the CDR3 DNA reads TGTGCCAGCAGCTTAGAAGGACAGGGGTACGAGCAGTACTTC. It yields the protein CASSLEGQGYEQYF. The whole variable domain, filled in from reference TRBV7-6 and TRBJ2-7, reads GAGVSQSPRYKVTKRGQDVALRCDPISGHVSLYWYRQALGQGPEFLTYFNYEAQQDKSGLPNDRFSAERPEGSISTLTIQRTEQRDSAMYRCASSLEGQGYEQYFGPGTRLTVT.

This chain links TRBV7-8 with TRBJ1-4, with a tentative D call TRBD1 (6 bases). CDR1 is SGHVS, CDR2 FQNEAQ, per germline. This CDR3 has 15 amino acids. Between the trimmed V and J ends, which lost 2 bases and 1 base, there was a span of 8 bases. The CDR3: CASSLRRGTNEKLFF. In DNA form, the CDR3 reads TGTGCCAGCAGCTTACGCAGGGGAACTAATGAAAAACTGTTTTTT.

V and J are TRBV5-8 and TRBJ2-7; D not resolved. CDR3 size: 17 residues. Trimming shortened V by 0 bases and J by 4 bases, and 20 bases separated the two germline ends. Germline lookup yields CDR1 SGHTS and CDR2 YDEGEE. The CDR3 region is CASSLARPPHPRYEQYF. The CDR3 DNA is TGTGCCAGCAGCTTGGCCAGGCCCCCGCACCCCCGATACGAGCAGTACTTC.

This clone was seen a single time. The V call is TRBV7-9, the J call TRBJ1-2; 9 bases agree with TRBD1. Germline values: CDR1 SEHNR, CDR2 FQNEAQ (reference sequence). This CDR3 region has 14 residues. With 5 bases clipped from V and 2 bases from J, the junction kept 3 bases outside the gene matches. The CDR3 DNA reads TGTGCCAGCAGCCCAACAGGGGGCAACTATGGCTACACCTTC. Translated: CASSPTGGNYGYTF.

The CDR3 is CASTWGGEQYF. CDR3 DNA sequence: TGTGCCAGTACATGGGGGGGGGAGCAGTACTTC. The chain recombines TRBV19 with TRBJ2-7, with 7 bases lining up with TRBD2. Germline loops: CDR1 LNHDA, CDR2 SQIVND (reference sequence). CDR3 length: 11 residues. V lost 7 bases to trimming and J lost 7 bases; unmatched junction nucleotides: 4.

The chain links TRBV4-2 to TRBJ1-2; perhaps TRBD1 as D (5 bases). Trimming took off 0 bases at V and 8 bases at J, with 10 bases between the two ends. The germline CDR1 and CDR2 sequences are LGHNA and YNFKEQ. CDR3 length: 13 amino acids. The CDR3 here is CASSQDWGSGYTF. DNA of the CDR3: TGTGCCAGCAGCCAAGATTGGGGCAGCGGCTACACCTTC.

The chain has TRBV9 and TRBJ2-7, with TRBD1 identical over 7 bases. There are 14 residues in the CDR3. V lost 3 bases, J lost 3 bases, and 6 bases stayed unmatched. Germline assignment: CDR1 SGDLS and CDR2 YYNGEE. The CDR3 spells CASSAWDSIYEQYF. The CDR3 nucleotides are TGTGCCAGCAGCGCATGGGACAGTATCTACGAGCAGTACTTC.

In this sample, this clone is medium-sized. This chain links TRBV4-3 with TRBJ2-1, with TRBD1 matching over 10 bases. The V and J ends lost 3 bases and 2 bases, in that order; junction bases with no gene match: 7. This CDR3 contains 17 residues. The germline CDR1 and CDR2 sequences are LGHNA and YSLEER. This chain's CDR3 is CASSQAGTGEAYNEQFF. DNA of the CDR3: TGCGCCAGCAGCCAGGCCGGGACAGGGGAAGCCTACAATGAGCAGTTCTTC.

The rearrangement joins TRBV11-2 to TRBJ1-1; the D gene is possibly TRBD1 (5 bases). With 7 bases removed from V and 4 bases from J, the gap between germline ends came to 16 bases. This CDR3 contains 14 residues. In germline, CDR1 is SGHAT, CDR2 FQNNGV. CDR3 nucleotide sequence: TGTGCCAGCACCCTGGGAGTGGGGGGCACTGAAGCTTTCTTT. Residues: CASTLGVGGTEAFF.

The chain links TRBV10-3 to TRBJ2-3, with TRBD2 as a possible D gene (6 bases). The germline V gene encodes CDR1 ENHRY and CDR2 SYGVKD. V shed 3 bases and J shed 4 bases, with 17 bases lying between them. CDR3 size: 16 residues. The DNA for the CDR3 is TGTGCCATCAGTGATACACCGGGACTTCCGCCAGATACGCAGTATTTT. It translates to CAISDTPGLPPDTQYF.